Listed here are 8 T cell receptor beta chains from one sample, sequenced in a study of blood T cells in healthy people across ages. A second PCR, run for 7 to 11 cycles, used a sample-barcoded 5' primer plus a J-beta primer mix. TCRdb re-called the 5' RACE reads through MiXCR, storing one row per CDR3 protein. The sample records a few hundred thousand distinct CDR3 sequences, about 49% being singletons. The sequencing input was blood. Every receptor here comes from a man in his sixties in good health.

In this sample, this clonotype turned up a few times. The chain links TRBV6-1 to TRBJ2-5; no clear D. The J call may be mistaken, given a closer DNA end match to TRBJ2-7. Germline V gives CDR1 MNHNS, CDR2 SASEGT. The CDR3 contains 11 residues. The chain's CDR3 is CASSGVREQYF. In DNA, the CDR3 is TGTGCCAGCAGTGGAGTTCGCGAGCAGTACTTC.

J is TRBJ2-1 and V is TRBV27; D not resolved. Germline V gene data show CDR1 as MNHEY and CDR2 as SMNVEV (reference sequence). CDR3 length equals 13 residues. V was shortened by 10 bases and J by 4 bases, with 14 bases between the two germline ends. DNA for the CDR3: TGTGCCACCCGAGGCCACACGTACAATGAGCAGTTCTTC. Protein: CATRGHTYNEQFF.

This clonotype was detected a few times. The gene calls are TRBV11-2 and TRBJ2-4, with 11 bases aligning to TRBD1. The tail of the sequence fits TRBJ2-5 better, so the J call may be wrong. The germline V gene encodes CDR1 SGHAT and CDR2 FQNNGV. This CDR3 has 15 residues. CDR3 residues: CASTWTGGKRETQYF. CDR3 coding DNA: TGTGCCAGCACCTGGACAGGGGGCAAAAGGGAGACCCAGTACTTC.

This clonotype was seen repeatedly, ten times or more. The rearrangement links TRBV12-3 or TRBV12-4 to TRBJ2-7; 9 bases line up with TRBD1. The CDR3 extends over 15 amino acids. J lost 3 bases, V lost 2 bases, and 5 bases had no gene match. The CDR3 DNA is TGTGCCAGCAGTTTAACGACAGGGGGTCACTACGAGCAGTACTTC. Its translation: CASSLTTGGHYEQYF.

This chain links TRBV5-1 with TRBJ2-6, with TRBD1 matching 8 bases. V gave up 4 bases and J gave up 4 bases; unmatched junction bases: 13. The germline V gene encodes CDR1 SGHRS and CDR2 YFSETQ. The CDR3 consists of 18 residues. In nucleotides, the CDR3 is TGCGCCAGCAGCCTGGACAGGGTCGGGTTGTCGGGGGCCAACGTCCTGACTTTC. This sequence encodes CASSLDRVGLSGANVLTF.

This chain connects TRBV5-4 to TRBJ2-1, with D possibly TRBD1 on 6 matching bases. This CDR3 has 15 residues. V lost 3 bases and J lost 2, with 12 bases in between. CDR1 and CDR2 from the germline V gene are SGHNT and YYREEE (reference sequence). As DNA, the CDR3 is TGTGCCAGCAGCTCCGGTGGGGGCCCCTACAATGAGCAGTTCTTC. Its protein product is CASSSGGGPYNEQFF.

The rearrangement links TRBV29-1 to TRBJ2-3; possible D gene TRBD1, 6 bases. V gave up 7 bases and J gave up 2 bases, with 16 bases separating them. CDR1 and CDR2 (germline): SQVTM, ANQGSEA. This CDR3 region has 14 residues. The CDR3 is CSAHQGLNTDTQYF. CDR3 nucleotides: TGCAGCGCACACCAGGGGTTGAACACAGATACGCAGTATTTT.

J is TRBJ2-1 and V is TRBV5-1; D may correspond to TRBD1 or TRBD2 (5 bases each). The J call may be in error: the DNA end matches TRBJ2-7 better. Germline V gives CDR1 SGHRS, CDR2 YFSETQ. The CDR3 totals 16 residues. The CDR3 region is CASIRVPTRGFREQYF. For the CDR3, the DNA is TGCGCCAGCATCCGGGTGCCTACTAGGGGTTTCAGAGAGCAGTACTTC.